Shown below are 9 T cell receptor beta chains from a single sample sequenced in a study of T-cell reconstitution after alpha-beta-depleted transplantation in children. Unique molecular identifiers were incorporated during preparation of the TCRbeta library. MiXCR, applied by TCRdb to the PCR reads, yields one record per CDR3 protein. Among roughly 790,000 distinct CDR3 sequences, 16% were seen once, and the ten largest hold just under 5%. The sample was PBMCs, mostly from graft donor cells, taken 360 days after TCRalphabeta/CD19-depleted stem cell transplant. All receptors derive from a male patient younger than 18 who had a stem cell transplant for acute lymphoblastic leukemia, so the T cells may come from the graft donor.

This clonotype has at least ten counts. The V call is TRBV20-1, the J call TRBJ2-2; tentative D call: TRBD1 (5 bases). V dropped 6 bases and J dropped 7 bases, with 12 bases sitting between them. CDR1 is DFQATT and CDR2 is SNEGSKA in the germline V gene (reference sequence). The CDR3 contains 12 residues. This chain's CDR3 is CSAPAGIGELFF. The DNA of the CDR3 is TGCAGTGCCCCCGCAGGGATCGGGGAGCTGTTTTTT.

The chain recombines TRBV2 with TRBJ1-1; D gene unclear. Trimming took off 4 bases at V and 1 base at J, with 10 bases between the two ends. The length of the CDR3 is 14 residues. CDR1 and CDR2 from the germline V gene are SNHLY and FYNNEI. The CDR3 bases are TGTGCCAGCAGTGGAACACCAGGGAACACTGAAGCTTTCTTT. Translated, it gives CASSGTPGNTEAFF. The full variable domain, rest sourced from reference TRBV2 and TRBJ1-1, is EPEVTQTPSHQVTQMGQEVILRCVPISNHLYFYWYRQILGQKVEFLVSFYNNEISEKSEIFDDQFSVERPDGSNFTLKIRSTKLEDSAMYFCASSGTPGNTEAFFGQGTRLTVV.

This clonotype was detected only a few times. CDR3 nucleotides: TGCGCCAGCAGCGTGACAGGGGGCGCCAGCTATGGCTACACCTTC. Translated: CASSVTGGASYGYTF. This sequence joins TRBV5-1 and TRBJ1-2; 10 nucleotides align to TRBD1. The germline CDR1 and CDR2 sequences are SGHRS and YFSETQ. The CDR3 covers 15 residues. The V and J ends lost 4 bases and 4 bases, in that order; junction bases with no gene match: 7.

This clonotype was observed a single time. The chain is built from TRBV20-1 and TRBJ2-7, with TRBD2 as a possible D gene (5 bases). Germline values: CDR1 DFQATT, CDR2 SNEGSKA (reference sequence). With 1 base removed from V and 1 base from J, the gap between germline ends came to 14 bases. The length of the CDR3 is 15 residues. Written as DNA, the CDR3 is TGCAGTGCTAGAGCCGGGGTTGGAGGATCCTACGAGCAGTACTTC. Translated: CSARAGVGGSYEQYF.

Many counts were recorded for this clonotype. An end of the junction does not agree with germline; a read error may underlie this. The V and J genes are TRBV5-1 and TRBJ2-1; 7 bases fit TRBD2. CDR3 length equals 15 residues. Germline CDR1 SGHRS, CDR2 YFSETQ. DNA of the CDR3: TGTGCCAGCAGTTTAAGCGGGGCCTCCTACAATGAGCAGTTCTTC. This gives the protein CASSLSGASYNEQFF.

There are a few counts of this clonotype. The chain links TRBV12-3 or TRBV12-4 to TRBJ1-4, with 7 bases matching TRBD1. Trimming took 4 bases from V and 8 from J; bases not matched to a gene: 1. The CDR3 is made up of 12 amino acids. The CDR3 nucleotides read TGTGCCAGCAGTTCACAGGGGGAAAAACTGTTTTTT. It encodes CASSSQGEKLFF.

V gene TRBV11-1 combines with J gene TRBJ2-7, with 7 positions matching TRBD1. After removal of 2 bases from V and 0 bases from J, the junction contained 13 bases not matched to a gene. The CDR3 loop spans 18 amino acids. Germline CDR1 reads SGHAT; CDR2 reads FQDESV (reference sequence). The CDR3 spells CASSLPRTGAASSYEQYF. The CDR3, as DNA: TGTGCCAGCAGCTTACCTCGGACAGGCGCTGCCAGCTCCTACGAGCAGTACTTC.

This rearrangement joins TRBV29-1 to TRBJ2-2; 10 bases agree with TRBD2. This CDR3 has 13 amino acids. V lost 6 bases and J lost 7; bases outside the gene matches: 5. Germline CDR1 and CDR2: SQVTM and ANQGSEA. CDR3 bases: TGCAGCGTGAGCGGGAGGGCGAGCGGGGAGCTGTTTTTT. Encoded protein: CSVSGRASGELFF.

V usage is TRBV6-4 and J usage is TRBJ2-3; D is perhaps TRBD1 (6 bases). Germline V gives CDR1 MRHNA, CDR2 SNTAGT. V lost 6 bases, J lost 2 bases, and 15 bases lay in between. The CDR3 is 15 residues long. CDR3 loop: CASRRTAANTDTQYF. CDR3 nucleotides: TGTGCCAGCAGGCGGACAGCGGCCAACACAGATACGCAGTATTTT.